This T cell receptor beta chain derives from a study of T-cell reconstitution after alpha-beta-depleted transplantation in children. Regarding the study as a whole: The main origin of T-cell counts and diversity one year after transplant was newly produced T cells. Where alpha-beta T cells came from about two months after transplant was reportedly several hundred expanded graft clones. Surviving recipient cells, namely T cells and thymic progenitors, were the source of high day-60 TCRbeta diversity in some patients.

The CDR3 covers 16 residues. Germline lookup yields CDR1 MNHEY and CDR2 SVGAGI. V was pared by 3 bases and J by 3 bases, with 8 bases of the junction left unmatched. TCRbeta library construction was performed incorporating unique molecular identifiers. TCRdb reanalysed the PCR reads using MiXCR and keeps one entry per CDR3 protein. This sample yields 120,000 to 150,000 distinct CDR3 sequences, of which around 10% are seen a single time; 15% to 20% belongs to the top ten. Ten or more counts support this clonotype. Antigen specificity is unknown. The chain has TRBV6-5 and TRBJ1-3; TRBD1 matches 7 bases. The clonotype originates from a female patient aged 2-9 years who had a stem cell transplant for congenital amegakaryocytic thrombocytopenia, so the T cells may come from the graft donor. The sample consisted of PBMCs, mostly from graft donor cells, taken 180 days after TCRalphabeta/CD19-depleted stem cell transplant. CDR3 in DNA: TGTGCCAGCAGTTATTCAACAGGGGATGGTGGAAACACCATATATTTT. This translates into CASSYSTGDGGNTIYF.